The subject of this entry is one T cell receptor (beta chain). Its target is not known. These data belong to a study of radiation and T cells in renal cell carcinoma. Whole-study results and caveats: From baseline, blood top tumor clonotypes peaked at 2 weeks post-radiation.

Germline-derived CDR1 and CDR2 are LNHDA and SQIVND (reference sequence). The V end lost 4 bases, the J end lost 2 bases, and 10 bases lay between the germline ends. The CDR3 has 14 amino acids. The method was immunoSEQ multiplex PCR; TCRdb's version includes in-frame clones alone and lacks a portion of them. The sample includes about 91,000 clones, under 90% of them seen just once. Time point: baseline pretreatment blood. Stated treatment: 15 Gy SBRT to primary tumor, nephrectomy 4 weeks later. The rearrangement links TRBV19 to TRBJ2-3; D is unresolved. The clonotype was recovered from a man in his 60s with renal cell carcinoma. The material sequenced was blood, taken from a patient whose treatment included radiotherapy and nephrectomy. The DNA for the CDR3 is TGTGCCAGTAGTACCCGCCCCCTCACAGATACGCAGTATTTT. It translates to CASSTRPLTDTQYF.